This T cell receptor (beta chain) was recorded in a study of blood T cell repertoires in COVID-19. The wider study: From the United States, Italy and Spain came samples of acute and convalescent COVID-19. T cells, B-cell-depleted T cells, or PBMCs provided the cDNA or gDNA that served as material.

As processed by the authors: Reference gene primers were amplified, and this amplification served to estimate nucleated cell counts. Sequencing used immunoSEQ multiplex PCR; TCRdb keeps in-frame clones, though not all of them. V, J and clone size are taken as reported in that table, and D and trimming were inferred from the DNA itself. The sample gives 95,000 to 150,000 clones, approximately 87% of which show up once; more than 25% is in the top ten. The CDR3 consists of 14 residues. V was pared by 3 bases and J by 7 bases, with 8 bases of the junction left unmatched. CDR1 is MDHEN and CDR2 is SYDVKM in the germline V gene.

The sequence came from a woman in her seventies with acute or convalescent COVID-19. The chain carries TRBV28 and TRBJ1-2, with TRBD1 matching over 7 bases. Sequencing was done on a sample of peripheral blood. The CDR3 region is CASSFQTGQRGYTF. In nucleotides, the CDR3 is TGTGCCAGCAGTTTCCAGACAGGGCAGCGTGGCTACACCTTC.